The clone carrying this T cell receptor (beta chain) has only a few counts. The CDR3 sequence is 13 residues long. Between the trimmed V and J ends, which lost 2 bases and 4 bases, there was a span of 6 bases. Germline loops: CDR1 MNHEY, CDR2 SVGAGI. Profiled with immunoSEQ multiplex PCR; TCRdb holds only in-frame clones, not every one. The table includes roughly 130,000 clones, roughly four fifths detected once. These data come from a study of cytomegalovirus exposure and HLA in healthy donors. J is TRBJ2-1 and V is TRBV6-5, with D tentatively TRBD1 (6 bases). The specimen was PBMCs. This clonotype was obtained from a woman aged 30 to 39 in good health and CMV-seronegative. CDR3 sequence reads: CASSYDRYNEQFF. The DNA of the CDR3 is TGTGCCAGCAGTTACGACAGGTACAATGAGCAGTTCTTC.